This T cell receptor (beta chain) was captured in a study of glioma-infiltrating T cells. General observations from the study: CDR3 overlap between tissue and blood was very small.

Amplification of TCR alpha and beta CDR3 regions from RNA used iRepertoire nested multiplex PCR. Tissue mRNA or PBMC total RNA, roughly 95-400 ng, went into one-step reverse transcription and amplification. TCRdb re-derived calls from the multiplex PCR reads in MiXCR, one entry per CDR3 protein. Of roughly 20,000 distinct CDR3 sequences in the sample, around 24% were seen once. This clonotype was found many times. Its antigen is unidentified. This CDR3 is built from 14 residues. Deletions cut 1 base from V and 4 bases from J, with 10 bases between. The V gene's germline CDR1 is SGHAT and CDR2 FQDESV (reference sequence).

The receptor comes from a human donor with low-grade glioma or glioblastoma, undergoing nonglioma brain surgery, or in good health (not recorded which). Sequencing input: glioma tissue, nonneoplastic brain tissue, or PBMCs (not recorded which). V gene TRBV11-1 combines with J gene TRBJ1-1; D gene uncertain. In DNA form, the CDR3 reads TGTGCCAGCAGCTTAGTCCCCCGGATCACTGAAGCTTTCTTT. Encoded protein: CASSLVPRITEAFF. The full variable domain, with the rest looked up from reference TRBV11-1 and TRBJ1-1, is EAEVAQSPRYKITEKSQAVAFWCDPISGHATLYWYRQILGQGPELLVQFQDESVVDDSQLPKDRFSAERLKGVDSTLKIQPAELGDSAMYLCASSLVPRITEAFFGQGTRLTVV.